This T cell receptor (beta chain) was sequenced during a study of T cell repertoires in cytomegalovirus infection. This clonotype was seen a few times. Its target is not known. Each CDR3 protein gets one entry after TCRdb re-called the reads with MiXCR. The repertoire holds 80,000 or so distinct CDR3 sequences, with roughly 25% as singletons. Germline values: CDR1 GTSNPN, CDR2 SVGIG (reference sequence). This CDR3 has 15 amino acids. The junction had 9 bases not matched to a gene; V was cut back by 0 bases and J by 5 bases. Here the sequenced sample was CD8+ T cells from cultured PBMCs, taken from culture after CMV antigen stimulation. The receptor comes from a human donor in good health (CMV status not recorded). Some clones in this sample may be carry-over from other donors' samples. The chain carries TRBV30 and TRBJ2-5; 7 bases agree with TRBD1. CDR3 sequence reads: CAWSVGVGGGETQYF. Written as DNA, the CDR3 is TGTGCCTGGAGTGTCGGAGTAGGGGGCGGTGAGACCCAGTACTTC.